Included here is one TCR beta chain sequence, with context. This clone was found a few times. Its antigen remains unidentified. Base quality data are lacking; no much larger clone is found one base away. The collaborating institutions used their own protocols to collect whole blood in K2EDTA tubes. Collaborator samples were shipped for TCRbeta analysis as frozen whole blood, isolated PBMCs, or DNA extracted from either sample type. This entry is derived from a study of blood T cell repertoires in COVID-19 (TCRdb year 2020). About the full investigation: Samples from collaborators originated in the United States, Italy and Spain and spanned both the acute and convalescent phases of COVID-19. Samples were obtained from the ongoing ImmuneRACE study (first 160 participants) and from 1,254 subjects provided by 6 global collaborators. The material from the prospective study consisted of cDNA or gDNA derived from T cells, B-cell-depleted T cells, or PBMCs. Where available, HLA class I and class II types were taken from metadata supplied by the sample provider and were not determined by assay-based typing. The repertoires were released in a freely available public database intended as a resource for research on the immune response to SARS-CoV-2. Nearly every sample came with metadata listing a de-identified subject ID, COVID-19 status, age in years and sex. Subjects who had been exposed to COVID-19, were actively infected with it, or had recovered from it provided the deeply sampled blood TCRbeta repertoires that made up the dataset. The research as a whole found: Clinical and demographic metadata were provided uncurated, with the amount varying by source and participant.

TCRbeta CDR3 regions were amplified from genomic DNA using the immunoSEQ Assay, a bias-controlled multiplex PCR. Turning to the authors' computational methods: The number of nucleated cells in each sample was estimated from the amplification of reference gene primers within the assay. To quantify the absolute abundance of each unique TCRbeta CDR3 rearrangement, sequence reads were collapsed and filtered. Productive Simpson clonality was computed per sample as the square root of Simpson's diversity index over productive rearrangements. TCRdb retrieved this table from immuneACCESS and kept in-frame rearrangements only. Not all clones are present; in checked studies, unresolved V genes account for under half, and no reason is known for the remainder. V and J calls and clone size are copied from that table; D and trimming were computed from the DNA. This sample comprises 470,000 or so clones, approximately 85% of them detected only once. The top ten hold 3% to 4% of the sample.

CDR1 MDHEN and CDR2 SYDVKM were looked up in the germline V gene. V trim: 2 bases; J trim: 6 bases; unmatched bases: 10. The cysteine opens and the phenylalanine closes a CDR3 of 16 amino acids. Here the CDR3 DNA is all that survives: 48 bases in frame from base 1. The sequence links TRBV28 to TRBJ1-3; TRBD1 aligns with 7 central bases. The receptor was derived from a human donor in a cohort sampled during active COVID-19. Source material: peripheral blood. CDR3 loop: CASSLGGGGTQNTIYF. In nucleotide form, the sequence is TGTGCCAGCAGTTTAGGAGGAGGGGGCACCCAAAACACCATATATTTT.